The T cell receptor (beta chain) described here comes from a study of blood T cell repertoires in COVID-19. Study-wide background: Samples came from the United States, Italy and Spain, spanning acute and convalescent COVID-19. The analysed material was cDNA or gDNA that came from T cells, B-cell-depleted T cells, or PBMCs.

Germline values: CDR1 MNHEY, CDR2 SVGEGT. V shed 2 bases and J shed 8 bases, with 6 bases lying between them. The CDR3 consists of 12 residues. As processed by the authors: Scientists estimated how many nucleated cells there were by amplifying reference gene primers. Profiling relied on immunoSEQ multiplex PCR, and the TCRdb table lists in-frame clones only, not all of them. V, J and clone size are taken as reported in that table, and D and trimming were inferred from the DNA itself. The table lists 270,000 or so clones, approximately 86% of them singletons. The TCR was taken from a man aged 40-49 years with active or convalescent COVID-19. Sequencing was performed on peripheral blood. The rearrangement uses TRBV6-2 or TRBV6-3 and TRBJ1-4; D ambiguous. CDR3 bases: TGTGCCAGCAGTTACGGCGGCGAAAAACTGTTTTTT. Amino acid sequence: CASSYGGEKLFF.